Listed below are T cell receptor beta chains from one sample, sequenced in a study of blood T cell repertoires in COVID-19. Measured with immunoSEQ multiplex PCR; TCRdb has only the in-frame clones, and not every one. The sample carries 350,000 to 450,000 clones, over 75% recorded once. Input material: PBMCs or T cells enriched from blood (not recorded which). Receptors originate from a man aged 30 to 45 who had recovered from COVID-19. Each CDR3 is given without its conserved first and last residue. Fields, in order: V gene, J gene, CDR3 protein.

v_gene: TRBV11-3
j_gene: TRBJ2-3
CDR3aa: ASSLAPGQGDTQY

v_gene: TRBV15
j_gene: TRBJ2-3
CDR3aa: ATSIEQGRLTDTQY

v_gene: TRBV10-1
j_gene: TRBJ2-5
CDR3aa: ASSDRLAGEETQY

v_gene: TRBV7-9
j_gene: TRBJ2-7
CDR3aa: ASSLAGTSGIPPKQY

v_gene: TRBV24-1
j_gene: TRBJ2-5
CDR3aa: ATSDFREFQETQY

v_gene: TRBV2
j_gene: TRBJ2-5
CDR3aa: ASSEEGLVTETQY

v_gene: TRBV24-1
j_gene: TRBJ2-7
CDR3aa: ATSGWDTDEQY

v_gene: TRBV28
j_gene: TRBJ2-7
CDR3aa: ASSALGQGRSYEQY

v_gene: TRBV18
j_gene: TRBJ1-2
CDR3aa: ASSPAFFTGNYGYT

v_gene: TRBV5-1
j_gene: TRBJ2-3
CDR3aa: ASSIQGPSTDTQY

v_gene: TRBV11-2
j_gene: TRBJ2-5
CDR3aa: ASSPDPDSPRTQY

v_gene: TRBV5-6
j_gene: TRBJ2-2
CDR3aa: ASSEGADLSGELF

v_gene: TRBV10-2
j_gene: TRBJ1-1
CDR3aa: ASSETRTDNTEAF

v_gene: TRBV6-4
j_gene: TRBJ2-2
CDR3aa: ASSEQAITGELF

v_gene: TRBV12-3/TRBV12-4
j_gene: TRBJ1-4
CDR3aa: ASSLAPGEKLF

v_gene: TRBV4-1
j_gene: TRBJ2-7
CDR3aa: ASSQASGSRSYEQY

v_gene: TRBV9
j_gene: TRBJ2-1
CDR3aa: ASSVFSGRNEQF

v_gene: TRBV13
j_gene: TRBJ1-2
CDR3aa: ASSSRDRVLGYT

v_gene: TRBV5-1
j_gene: TRBJ2-5
CDR3aa: ASSLGSVIETQY

v_gene: TRBV28
j_gene: TRBJ2-7
CDR3aa: ASRPEGQGTYEQY

v_gene: TRBV27
j_gene: TRBJ1-1
CDR3aa: ASRPGTLSRNTEAF

v_gene: TRBV7-3
j_gene: TRBJ2-1
CDR3aa: ASSSLSGEYNEQF

v_gene: TRBV6-1
j_gene: TRBJ2-1
CDR3aa: ASSEATMNEQF

v_gene: TRBV10-3
j_gene: TRBJ1-6
CDR3aa: ATGQGAVSSYNSPLH

v_gene: TRBV27
j_gene: TRBJ1-2
CDR3aa: ASRKQGADANYGYT

v_gene: TRBV15
j_gene: TRBJ1-1
CDR3aa: ATSSGQGGAEAF

v_gene: TRBV5-5
j_gene: TRBJ1-2
CDR3aa: ASSLSRSDYGYT

v_gene: TRBV7-9
j_gene: TRBJ2-7
CDR3aa: ASITSSGGQGSYEQY

v_gene: TRBV7-6
j_gene: TRBJ2-1
CDR3aa: ASSPGAGGAYNEQF

v_gene: TRBV11-2
j_gene: TRBJ2-1
CDR3aa: ASSRTQNEQF

v_gene: TRBV28
j_gene: TRBJ1-3
CDR3aa: ASTGQKGDRAGNTIY

v_gene: TRBV9
j_gene: TRBJ2-1
CDR3aa: ASSITGGTYNEQF

v_gene: TRBV5-1
j_gene: TRBJ1-2
CDR3aa: ASRAQQGNYGYT

v_gene: TRBV7-6
j_gene: TRBJ2-2
CDR3aa: ASSFNPLAGANTGELF

v_gene: TRBV28
j_gene: TRBJ1-2
CDR3aa: ASTVDRGLYGYT

v_gene: TRBV18
j_gene: TRBJ1-5
CDR3aa: ASSPLAGDYSNQPQH

v_gene: TRBV19
j_gene: TRBJ2-1
CDR3aa: ASSIDGRGPRNEQF

v_gene: TRBV28
j_gene: TRBJ1-3
CDR3aa: ASSPPRYPSGNTIY

v_gene: TRBV2
j_gene: TRBJ2-7
CDR3aa: ASSGLRRDQVEQY

v_gene: TRBV5-1
j_gene: TRBJ2-5
CDR3aa: ASSWGLASGETQY

v_gene: TRBV6-2/TRBV6-3
j_gene: TRBJ2-5
CDR3aa: ASSAGTSLWETQY

v_gene: TRBV19
j_gene: TRBJ1-1
CDR3aa: ASSPGVTEAF

v_gene: TRBV10-3
j_gene: TRBJ1-5
CDR3aa: AISEGQSNQPQH

v_gene: TRBV28
j_gene: TRBJ1-5
CDR3aa: ASSFAGGQPQH

v_gene: TRBV20-1
j_gene: TRBJ2-3
CDR3aa: SASGKAAADTQY

v_gene: TRBV2
j_gene: TRBJ2-5
CDR3aa: ASNGGGETQY

v_gene: TRBV6-5
j_gene: TRBJ1-4
CDR3aa: ASSYSSGQGNEKLF

v_gene: TRBV28
j_gene: TRBJ1-3
CDR3aa: ASSPGGNTIY

v_gene: TRBV11-2
j_gene: TRBJ1-2
CDR3aa: ASSLADRAYGYT

v_gene: TRBV4-1
j_gene: TRBJ1-3
CDR3aa: ASSQNPFQSSGNTIY

v_gene: TRBV4-1
j_gene: TRBJ1-2
CDR3aa: ASSQVSGTGVDGYT

v_gene: TRBV18
j_gene: TRBJ2-1
CDR3aa: ASYGALAGGRNEQF

v_gene: TRBV3-1/TRBV3-2
j_gene: TRBJ2-3
CDR3aa: ASSPGVAGYSDTQY

v_gene: TRBV28
j_gene: TRBJ1-4
CDR3aa: ASNAGNEKLF

v_gene: TRBV5-4
j_gene: TRBJ2-2
CDR3aa: ASSFIADPTGELF

v_gene: TRBV6-5
j_gene: TRBJ2-2
CDR3aa: ASRRTGELF

v_gene: TRBV7-6
j_gene: TRBJ2-2
CDR3aa: ASSRQGGNTGELF